The rows below give T cell receptor beta chains drawn from one sample of a study of CXCR3-negative and CXCR3-positive naive CD8 T cells. No DNA is given; TCRdb re-called the 5' RACE reads and lists each CDR3 protein once. The sample holds about 130,000 distinct CDR3 sequences. Specimen: naive CXCR3- CD8+ T cells from blood. These receptors all stem from a human donor in good health. Some clones in this sample may be carry-over from other donors' samples. CDR3s include the opening cysteine and the closing phenylalanine or tryptophan.

V	J	CDR3
TRBV5-4	TRBJ2-1	CASSMQLNEQFF
TRBV6-2/TRBV6-3	TRBJ1-5	CASSFSEPGEPQHF
TRBV27	TRBJ1-1	CASREGATGNTEAFF
TRBV4-1	TRBJ1-2	CASSQDRTALANYGYTF
TRBV29-1	TRBJ1-5	CSVTGSGSNQPQHF
TRBV29-1	TRBJ2-2	CSVVSSGTGELFF
TRBV28	TRBJ1-6	CASSLGRVSYNSPLHF
TRBV21-1	TRBJ2-7	CASSKGTGQDEQYF
TRBV7-6	TRBJ1-6	CASSTYREARLNSPLHF
TRBV4-1	TRBJ2-2	CASSSRGGGAGELFF
TRBV5-6	TRBJ2-3	CASSFQGWGTDTQYF
TRBV7-8	TRBJ2-5	CASSLAPGETQYF
TRBV29-1	TRBJ2-4	CSVRGNDIQYF
TRBV28	TRBJ2-1	CASSSPLSGHNEQFF
TRBV2	TRBJ2-1	CASRDLGGPSSYNEQFF
TRBV7-3	TRBJ2-1	CASSLEASGGYNEQFF
TRBV6-5	TRBJ2-5	CASSYIADQETQYF
TRBV29-1	TRBJ2-7	CSVSGQVATEQYF
TRBV4-2	TRBJ1-1	CASSQYRGATTEAFF
TRBV9	TRBJ2-1	CASSPLGDEQFF
TRBV3-1	TRBJ2-1	CASSQDPPTSFAYNEQFF
TRBV5-1	TRBJ2-7	CASSLEVTGNEQYF
TRBV5-1	TRBJ1-2	CASSLGTGTNYGYTF
TRBV4-2	TRBJ2-3	CASRGGDTQYF
TRBV5-5	TRBJ2-1	CASSLGDYSYNEQFF
TRBV29-1	TRBJ2-1	CSGMEGTARNEQFF
TRBV28	TRBJ2-7	CASSFPDTFYEQYF
TRBV28	TRBJ2-7	CASRIWTSGDEQYF
TRBV6-5	TRBJ2-1	CASSYHGELNEQFF
TRBV7-8	TRBJ2-7	CASSPPDRESGLAGPPSYEQYF
TRBV12-3/TRBV12-4	TRBJ2-3	CASELAGGDTDTQYF
TRBV6-2/TRBV6-3	TRBJ2-1	CASSYSQGFEQFF
TRBV29-1	TRBJ2-1	CSVGLAGDNEQFF
TRBV6-5	TRBJ2-7	CASSYRGESYEQYF
TRBV28	TRBJ2-5	CASSWTSGGAVEETQYF
TRBV9	TRBJ2-1	CASSVALGGAYNEQFF
TRBV29-1	TRBJ2-3	CSVEGRIGTRTGMDTQYF
TRBV9	TRBJ2-7	CASSVGGDFYEQYF
TRBV28	TRBJ1-2	CASSLSTIYGYTF
TRBV9	TRBJ2-1	CASSVDYEQFF
TRBV4-2	TRBJ2-7	CASSQGFPSPNEQYF
TRBV19	TRBJ2-7	CASNPSGPGSYEQYF
TRBV4-1	TRBJ1-5	CASSQDVVYSNQPQHF
TRBV7-9	TRBJ2-7	CASSLSRGSSDEQYF
TRBV11-2	TRBJ2-1	CASSSPASGRGEQFF
TRBV5-1	TRBJ2-7	CASSYDLAGGEQYF
TRBV15	TRBJ2-5	CATSRSGGIKQETQYF
TRBV10-2	TRBJ1-1	CASSATENTEAFF
TRBV6-2/TRBV6-3	TRBJ1-2	CASSYGDRDYGYTF
TRBV11-2	TRBJ1-1	CASSSRTGGTEAFF
TRBV9	TRBJ1-2	CASSVGRDRQYGYTF
TRBV7-9	TRBJ2-1	CASSSDRVPGNEQFF
TRBV6-6	TRBJ2-7	CASSYMASGVDEQYF